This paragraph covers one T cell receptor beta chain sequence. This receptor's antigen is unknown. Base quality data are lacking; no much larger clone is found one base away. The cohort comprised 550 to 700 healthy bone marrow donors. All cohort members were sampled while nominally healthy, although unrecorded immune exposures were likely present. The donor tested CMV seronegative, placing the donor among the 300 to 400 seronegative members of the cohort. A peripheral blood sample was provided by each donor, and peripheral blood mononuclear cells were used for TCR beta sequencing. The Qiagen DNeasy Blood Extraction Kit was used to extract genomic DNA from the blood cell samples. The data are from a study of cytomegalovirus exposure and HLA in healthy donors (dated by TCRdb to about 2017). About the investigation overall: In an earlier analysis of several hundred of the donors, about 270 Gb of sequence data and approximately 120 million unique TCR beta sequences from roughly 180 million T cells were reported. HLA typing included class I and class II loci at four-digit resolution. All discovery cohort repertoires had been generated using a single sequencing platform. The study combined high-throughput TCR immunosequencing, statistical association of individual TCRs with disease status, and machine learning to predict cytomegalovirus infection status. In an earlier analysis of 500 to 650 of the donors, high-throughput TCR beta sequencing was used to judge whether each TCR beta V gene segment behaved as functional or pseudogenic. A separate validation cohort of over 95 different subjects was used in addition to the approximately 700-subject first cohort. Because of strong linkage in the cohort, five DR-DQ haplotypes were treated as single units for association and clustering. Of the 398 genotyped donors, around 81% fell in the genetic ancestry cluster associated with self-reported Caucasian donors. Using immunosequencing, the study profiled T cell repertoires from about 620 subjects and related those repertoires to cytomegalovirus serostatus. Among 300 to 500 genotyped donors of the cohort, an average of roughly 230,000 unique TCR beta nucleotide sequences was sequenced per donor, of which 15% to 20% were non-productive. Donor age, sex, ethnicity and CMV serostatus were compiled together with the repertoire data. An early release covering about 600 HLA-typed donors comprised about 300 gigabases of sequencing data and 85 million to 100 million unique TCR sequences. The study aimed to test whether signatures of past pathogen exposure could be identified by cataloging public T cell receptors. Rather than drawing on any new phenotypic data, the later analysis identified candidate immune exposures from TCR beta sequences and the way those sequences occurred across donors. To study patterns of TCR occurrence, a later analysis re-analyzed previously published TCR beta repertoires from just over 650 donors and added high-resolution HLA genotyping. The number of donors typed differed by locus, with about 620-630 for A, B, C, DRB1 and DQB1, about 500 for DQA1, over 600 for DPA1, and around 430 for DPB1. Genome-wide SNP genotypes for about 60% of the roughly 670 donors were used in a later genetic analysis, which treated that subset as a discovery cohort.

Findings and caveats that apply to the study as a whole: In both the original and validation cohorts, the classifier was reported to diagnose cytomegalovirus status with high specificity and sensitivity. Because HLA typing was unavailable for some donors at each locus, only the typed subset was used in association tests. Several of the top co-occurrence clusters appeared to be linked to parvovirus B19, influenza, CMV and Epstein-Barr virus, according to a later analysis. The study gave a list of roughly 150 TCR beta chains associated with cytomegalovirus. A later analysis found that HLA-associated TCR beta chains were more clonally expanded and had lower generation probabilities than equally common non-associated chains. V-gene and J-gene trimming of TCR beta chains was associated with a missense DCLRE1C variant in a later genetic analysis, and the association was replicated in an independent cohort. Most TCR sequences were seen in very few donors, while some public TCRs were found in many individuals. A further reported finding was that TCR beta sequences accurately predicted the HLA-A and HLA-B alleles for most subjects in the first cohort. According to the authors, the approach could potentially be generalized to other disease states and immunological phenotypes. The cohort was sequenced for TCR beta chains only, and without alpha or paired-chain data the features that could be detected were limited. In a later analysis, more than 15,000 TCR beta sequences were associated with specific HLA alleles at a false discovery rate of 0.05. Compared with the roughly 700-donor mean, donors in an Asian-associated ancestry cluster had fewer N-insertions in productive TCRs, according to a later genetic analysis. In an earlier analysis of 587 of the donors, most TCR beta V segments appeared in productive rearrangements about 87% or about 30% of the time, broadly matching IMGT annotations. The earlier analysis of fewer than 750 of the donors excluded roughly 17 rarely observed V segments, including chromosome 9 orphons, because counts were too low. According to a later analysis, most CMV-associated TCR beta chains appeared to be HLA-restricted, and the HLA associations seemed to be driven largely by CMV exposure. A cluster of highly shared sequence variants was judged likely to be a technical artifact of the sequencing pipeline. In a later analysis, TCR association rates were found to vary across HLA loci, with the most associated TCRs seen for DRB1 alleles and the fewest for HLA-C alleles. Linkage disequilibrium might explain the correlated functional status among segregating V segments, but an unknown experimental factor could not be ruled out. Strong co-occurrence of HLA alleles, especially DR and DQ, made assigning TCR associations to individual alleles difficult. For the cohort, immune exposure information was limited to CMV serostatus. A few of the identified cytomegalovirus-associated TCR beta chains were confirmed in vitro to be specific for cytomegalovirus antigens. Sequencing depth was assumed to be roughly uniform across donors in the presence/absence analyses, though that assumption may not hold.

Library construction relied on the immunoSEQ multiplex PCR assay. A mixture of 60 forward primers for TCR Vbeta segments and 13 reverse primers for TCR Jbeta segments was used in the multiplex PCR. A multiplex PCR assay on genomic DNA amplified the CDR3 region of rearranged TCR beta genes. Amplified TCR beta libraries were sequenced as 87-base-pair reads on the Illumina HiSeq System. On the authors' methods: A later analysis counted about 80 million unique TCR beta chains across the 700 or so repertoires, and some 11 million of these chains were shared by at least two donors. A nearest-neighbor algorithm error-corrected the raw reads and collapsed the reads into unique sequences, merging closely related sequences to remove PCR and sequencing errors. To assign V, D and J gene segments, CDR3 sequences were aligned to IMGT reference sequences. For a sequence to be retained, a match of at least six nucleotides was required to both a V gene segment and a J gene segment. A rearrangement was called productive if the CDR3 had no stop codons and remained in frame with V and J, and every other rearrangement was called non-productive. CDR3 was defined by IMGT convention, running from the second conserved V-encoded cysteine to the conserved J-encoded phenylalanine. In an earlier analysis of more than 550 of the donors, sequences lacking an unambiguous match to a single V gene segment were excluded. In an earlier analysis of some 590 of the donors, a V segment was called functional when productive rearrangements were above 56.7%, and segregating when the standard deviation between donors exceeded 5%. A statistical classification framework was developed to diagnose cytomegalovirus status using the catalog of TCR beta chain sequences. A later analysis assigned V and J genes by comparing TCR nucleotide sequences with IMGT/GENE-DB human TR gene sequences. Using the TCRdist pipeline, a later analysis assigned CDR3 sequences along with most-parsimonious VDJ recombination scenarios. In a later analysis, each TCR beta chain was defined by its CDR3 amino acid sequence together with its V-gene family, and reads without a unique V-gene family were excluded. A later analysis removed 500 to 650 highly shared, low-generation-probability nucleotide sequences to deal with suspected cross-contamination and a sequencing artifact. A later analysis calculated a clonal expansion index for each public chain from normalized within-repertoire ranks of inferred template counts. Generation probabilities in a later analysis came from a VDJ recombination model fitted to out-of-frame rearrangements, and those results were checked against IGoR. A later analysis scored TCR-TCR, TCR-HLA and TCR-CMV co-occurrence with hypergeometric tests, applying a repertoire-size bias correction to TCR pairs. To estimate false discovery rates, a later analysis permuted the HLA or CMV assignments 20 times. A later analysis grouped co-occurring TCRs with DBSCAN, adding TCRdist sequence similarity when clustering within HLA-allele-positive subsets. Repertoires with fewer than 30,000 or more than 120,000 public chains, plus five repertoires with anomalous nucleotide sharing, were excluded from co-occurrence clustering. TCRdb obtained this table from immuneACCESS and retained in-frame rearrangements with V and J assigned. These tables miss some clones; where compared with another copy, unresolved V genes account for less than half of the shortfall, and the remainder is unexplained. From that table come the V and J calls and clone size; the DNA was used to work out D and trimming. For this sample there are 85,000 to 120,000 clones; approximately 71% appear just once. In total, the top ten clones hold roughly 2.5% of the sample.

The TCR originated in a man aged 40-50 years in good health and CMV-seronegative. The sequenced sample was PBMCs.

The CDR3 protein sequence reads: CASSLVTQTRGAPHEQYF. The nucleotides are TGCGCCAGCAGCTTGGTAACTCAGACGCGGGGGGCCCCCCACGAGCAGTACTTC. The V and J genes are TRBV5-1 and TRBJ2-5, and 8 bases in between align with TRBD2. The J call may be in error: the DNA end matches TRBJ2-7 better. Via the germline V gene, CDR1 is SGHRS and CDR2 YFSETQ. The CDR3, from cysteine to phenylalanine, totals 18 residues. Here the CDR3 DNA is all that survives: 54 bases in frame from base 1.